Each of the 20 T cell receptor beta chains below was sequenced from the same sample in a study of neurological immune-mediated disorders. TCRdb used MiXCR to reprocess the 5' RACE reads, holding one entry per CDR3 protein. Found here are about 55,000 distinct CDR3 sequences, approximately 4% of them singletons; the top ten hold around 2.8%. The sequenced sample consisted of PBMCs. The source of these receptors is a man aged 50-60 years with multiple sclerosis.

This clonotype has at least ten counts. J is TRBJ2-1 and V is TRBV10-3; 7 nucleotides match TRBD2. Looked up from germline, CDR1 is ENHRY and CDR2 is SYGVKD. This CDR3 region has 14 residues. J was trimmed by 9 bases and V by 3 bases; bases with no gene match: 8. The CDR3 DNA is TGTGCCATCAGTGAAGGTGGGAGGGCCGGTGAGCAGTTCTTC. Protein: CAISEGGRAGEQFF.

This clonotype has just a few counts. Compared with germline, one end of the junction differs, possibly owing to a read error. The genes are TRBV15 and TRBJ1-6; D call uncertain. In germline, CDR1 is LNHNV, CDR2 YYDKDF (reference sequence). The length of the CDR3 is 10 residues. DNA for the CDR3: TGTGCCACCACTAATTCACCCCTCAACTTT. Translating it yields CATTNSPLNF. Together with reference TRBV15 and TRBJ1-6, the CDR3 gives the full variable domain: DAMVIQNPRYQVTQFGKPVTLSCSQTLNHNVMYWYQQKSSQAPKLLFHYYDKDFNNEADTPDNFQSRRPNTSFCFLDIRSPGLGDTAMYLCATTNSPLNFGNGTRLTVT.

This clonotype was counted at least ten times. The chain joins TRBV2 to TRBJ1-6; the match to TRBD1 covers 7 bases. Germline V CDR1 and CDR2: SNHLY, FYNNEI. V lost 6 bases to trimming and J lost 6 bases; unmatched junction nucleotides: 8. The CDR3 totals 15 residues. CDR3: CASRPRTGSNSPLHF. Here the CDR3 DNA reads TGTGCCAGCAGACCGCGGACAGGTTCTAATTCACCCCTCCACTTT.

This clonotype showed up many times. The chain combines TRBV28 with TRBJ2-3, with D possibly TRBD2 on 6 matching bases. Trimming took off 6 bases at V and 1 base at J, with 8 bases between the two ends. The CDR3 covers 13 residues. CDR1 is MDHEN, CDR2 SYDVKM, per germline. The CDR3 loop reads CASSGGGTDTQYF. The CDR3, as DNA: TGTGCCAGCAGCGGAGGGGGCACAGATACGCAGTATTTT.

This clonotype was seen a few times. Relative to the germline gene, one junction end is altered; a read error may explain this. The chain links TRBV12-3 or TRBV12-4 to TRBJ1-6, with 8 bases lining up with TRBD1. CDR3 length equals 16 residues. Here the CDR3 DNA reads TGTGCCAGCAGCTCGGGGATGAGACAGGGGCCTTCACCCCTCAACTTT. Encoded protein: CASSSGMRQGPSPLNF.

This clonotype was counted ten times or more. V gene TRBV6-2 or TRBV6-3 combines with J gene TRBJ2-1; 9 nucleotides line up with TRBD2. Germline V CDR1 and CDR2: MNHEY, SVGEGT. The CDR3 covers 16 residues. Germline trimming cut 6 bases from V and 6 bases from J; bases unmatched to any gene: 12. The CDR3 loop reads CASSRHSGGEGNEQFF. The CDR3 DNA is TGTGCCAGCAGCCGACATAGCGGGGGAGAGGGCAATGAGCAGTTCTTC.

This clonotype was seen at least ten times. For the CDR3, the DNA is TGTGCCAGCAGCCAAGAACCCGGCAGGCATCAGCCCCAGCATTTT. It specifies CASSQEPGRHQPQHF. The J gene is TRBJ1-5, the V gene TRBV3-1; no reliable D call. CDR1 LGHDT and CDR2 YNNKEL come from the germline V gene (reference sequence). The CDR3 runs 15 residues. Trimming removed 0 bases at V and 5 bases at J, with 11 bases between.

This clonotype was picked up many times. The V gene is TRBV7-8, the J gene TRBJ1-1, with TRBD1 matching 7 bases. The trim removed 0 bases at V and 1 base at J, leaving 2 bases unmatched. CDR3 length equals 15 residues. Germline lookup yields CDR1 SGHVS and CDR2 FQNEAQ. This CDR3 reads CASSLAGGGNTEAFF. CDR3 in DNA: TGTGCCAGCAGCTTAGCAGGGGGCGGGAACACTGAAGCTTTCTTT.

This clonotype was found many times. The chain joins TRBV20-1 to TRBJ1-6, with 12 bases identical to TRBD1. The CDR3 covers 17 residues. V shed 2 bases and J 6 bases; nucleotides not matched to a gene: 8. The germline V gene has CDR1 DFQATT and CDR2 SNEGSKA (reference sequence). In nucleotides, the CDR3 is TGCAGTGCTAGATTCGGGACAGGGGGCGCTTCTAATTCACCCCTCCACTTT. It encodes CSARFGTGGASNSPLHF.

This clonotype came up many times. V and J are TRBV6-1 and TRBJ2-5; 9 nucleotides align to TRBD2. This CDR3 is built from 15 residues. Germline values: CDR1 MNHNS, CDR2 SASEGT. V lost 7 bases and J lost 2; bases outside the gene matches: 8. Written as DNA, the CDR3 is TGTGCCAGCACCCGAGGAGCGGGAGGACAAGAGACCCAGTACTTC. It encodes CASTRGAGGQETQYF.

The genes are TRBV3-1 and TRBJ2-6, with D perhaps TRBD1 (6 bases). The germline gives CDR1 LGHDT, CDR2 YNNKEL (reference sequence). CDR3 length equals 18 residues. V was trimmed by 7 bases and J by 4 bases, leaving 23 bases between them. The CDR3 loop is CASIPRQALNNGANVLTF. In DNA form, the CDR3 reads TGTGCCAGCATCCCTAGACAGGCTCTGAATAACGGGGCCAACGTCCTGACTTTC.

This clonotype was detected only a few times. One end of the junction is discordant with germline, which a read error may explain. J is TRBJ2-3 and V is TRBV27; D is perhaps TRBD2 (5 bases). CDR3 length: 12 amino acids. Germline-derived CDR1 and CDR2 are MNHEY and SMNVEV (reference sequence). Here the CDR3 DNA reads TGTGCCAGCAGAGCCGATCCGGGATCCTCGTTTTTT. This translates into CASRADPGSSFF.

The table lists this clonotype with many counts. The gene calls are TRBV12-3 or TRBV12-4 and TRBJ2-1; no reliable D call. This CDR3 is built from 13 residues. V gave up 4 bases and J gave up 3 bases, with 7 bases separating them. CDR3 sequence reads: CASSYSLYNEQFF. DNA for the CDR3: TGTGCCAGCAGTTACAGCCTCTACAATGAGCAGTTCTTC.

This clonotype was seen repeatedly, ten times or more. The chain recombines TRBV4-1 with TRBJ2-5; D perhaps matches TRBD2 (6 bases). Germline CDR1 and CDR2: MGHRA and YSYEKL. The length of the CDR3 is 15 residues. V was pared by 0 bases and J by 7 bases, with 15 bases between. The CDR3 coding sequence is TGCGCCAGCAGCCAAGATCGGGACTGGGGAGGGACCCAGTACTTC. Amino acid sequence: CASSQDRDWGGTQYF.

The chain is built from TRBV27 and TRBJ2-6; 9 positions agree with TRBD1. V gave up 5 bases and J gave up 1 base; unmatched junction bases: 6. There are 17 residues in the CDR3. Germline V gene lookup returns CDR1 MNHEY and CDR2 SMNVEV (reference sequence). CDR3 DNA sequence: TGTGCCAGCAGTCCCCGGGACAGGGATTCTGGGGCCAACGTCCTGACTTTC. It codes for CASSPRDRDSGANVLTF.

This clonotype was seen ten or more times. The chain carries TRBV20-1 and TRBJ2-7, with 9 bases fitting TRBD1. The CDR3 covers 13 residues. V shed 5 bases and J 7 bases; nucleotides not matched to a gene: 9. Germline loops: CDR1 DFQATT, CDR2 SNEGSKA (reference sequence). The CDR3: CSAHPGQGGEQYF. The CDR3 region has the DNA TGCAGTGCTCACCCGGGACAGGGAGGGGAGCAGTACTTC.

This clonotype was seen repeatedly, ten times or more. The chain is built from TRBV5-1 and TRBJ1-4; 9 bases are a match to TRBD1. This CDR3 is 14 amino acids long. From germline, CDR1 is SGHRS and CDR2 YFSETQ. The junction had 3 bases not matched to a gene; V was cut back by 2 bases and J by 7 bases. The CDR3 bases are TGCGCCAGCAGCTTACAGGGGGCTCGTGAAAAACTGTTTTTT. Residues: CASSLQGAREKLFF. Full variable domain (remainder filled in from reference TRBV5-1 and TRBJ1-4): KAGVTQTPRYLIKTRGQQVTLSCSPISGHRSVSWYQQTPGQGLQFLFEYFSETQRNKGNFPGRFSGRQFSNSRSEMNVSTLELGDSALYLCASSLQGAREKLFFGSGTQLSVL.

This clonotype was seen only a few times. The chain has TRBV11-2 and TRBJ2-3; the D gene is possibly TRBD1 (5 bases). CDR3 length equals 13 residues. Germline assignment: CDR1 SGHAT and CDR2 FQNNGV. The germline V and J ends were trimmed by 0 bases and 6 bases, with 7 bases remaining between them. CDR3: CASSLDRDDTQYF. The CDR3, as DNA: TGTGCCAGCAGCTTAGACAGGGATGATACGCAGTATTTT.

This clonotype came up a few times. This clone may be a read error of a much larger clone one base away. The CDR3 does not close with the conserved phenylalanine or tryptophan, likely indicating a read error. V is TRBV6-2 or TRBV6-3 and J is TRBJ2-7; 7 bases map to TRBD1. The germline CDR1 and CDR2 sequences are MNHEY and SVGEGT. V gave up 5 bases and J gave up 3 bases; unmatched junction bases: 7. This CDR3 is 14 amino acids long. CDR3 residues: CASSNPGQLYEQYC. The CDR3 DNA sequence: TGTGCCAGCAGTAACCCGGGACAGCTCTACGAGCAGTACTGC.

This clonotype was picked up many times. The V and J genes are TRBV7-9 and TRBJ2-2, with 7 bases lining up with TRBD1. The CDR3 length is 16 residues. Germline V lookup: CDR1 SEHNR, CDR2 FQNEAQ (reference sequence). The J segment lost 4 bases and the V segment lost 1 base, leaving 6 bases of the junction unmatched. As DNA, the CDR3 is TGTGCCAGCAGCTTAGTCGCCGGACAGGCCACCGGGGAGCTGTTTTTT. Its protein is CASSLVAGQATGELFF.